This TCR beta chain was identified during a study of CXCR3-negative and CXCR3-positive naive CD8 T cells. Whole-study findings and limits: Naive subsets were similarly diverse, while memory CD8+ repertoires were much less diverse. CXCR3-positive naive cells had more hydrophobic TRB CDR3s than CXCR3-negative naive cells. Freshly isolated PBMCs were used in most assays, given partial CXCR3 loss after freezing.

Germline loops: CDR1 WNHNN, CDR2 SYGVQD (reference sequence). This CDR3 contains 12 residues. A note on this clonotype: Its antigen is not identified.

The method, 5' RACE with UMI labels, was used to prepare the TRB cDNA libraries. TCRdb reprocessed the 5' RACE reads and keeps a single row for each CDR3 protein, giving no DNA. The listing records 65,000 to 95,000 distinct CDR3 sequences. V gene TRBV10-1 combines with J gene TRBJ1-2; lacking DNA, the TRBD1 call made by TCRdb goes unchecked. Sequencing was performed on naive CXCR3- CD8+ T cells from blood. The sample's subset: CD45RO-CCR7+CD27+CD95- naive CD8+ T cells lacking CXCR3 (TNR3-). This receptor was identified in a human donor in good health. Some clones in this sample may be carry-over from other donors' samples. CDR3 sequence: CASMGHGYGYTF.